A selection of T cell receptor beta chains follows, all from one sample in a study of cytomegalovirus exposure and HLA in healthy donors. Measured with immunoSEQ multiplex PCR; TCRdb has only the in-frame clones, and not every one. This table has 130,000 to 150,000 clones, around four fifths appearing once. Sequencing was performed on PBMCs. These receptors were taken from a boy aged 2-9 years in good health and CMV-seronegative. CDR3s include the opening cysteine and the closing phenylalanine or tryptophan. Fields, in order: J gene, V gene, D gene, CDR3 length, CDR3 DNA, CDR3 protein. D genes are given only for firm matches.

TRBJ2-7 | TRBV29-1 | . | 13 | TGCAGCGTTGTTAGGGGGGGCCGGGGCGAGCAGTACTTC | CSVVRGGRGEQYF
TRBJ1-4 | TRBV4-2 | . | 16 | TGTGCCAGCAGCCAAGACCCAGCGGGGGGTATGGAAAAACTGTTTTTT | CASSQDPAGGMEKLFF
TRBJ1-5 | TRBV5-5 | TRBD1 | 14 | TGTGCCAGTCAGGGGGGCCTCAACAATCAGCCCCAGCATTTT | CASQGGLNNQPQHF
TRBJ2-1 | TRBV7-6 | . | 18 | TGTGCCAGCAGCTTAGCAATTACAGGGTCGCCCTCCTACAATGAGCAGTTCTTC | CASSLAITGSPSYNEQFF
TRBJ2-7 | TRBV28 | . | 17 | TGTGCCAGCAGTTTTTCAATCGAACCCAGGGGCGGCTACGAGCAGTACTTC | CASSFSIEPRGGYEQYF
TRBJ1-5 | TRBV5-4 | . | 12 | TGTGCCAGCAGCCTAGAGAATCAGCCCCAGCATTTT | CASSLENQPQHF
TRBJ1-6 | TRBV7-3 | TRBD1 | 16 | TGTGCCAGCAGCCTCACTACCCCAGGGACAGGTTCACCCCTCCACTTT | CASSLTTPGTGSPLHF
TRBJ2-7 | TRBV4-2 | TRBD1 | 16 | TGTGCCAGCAGCCAACCGACAGGGGGCGCGACCTACGAGCAGTACTTC | CASSQPTGGATYEQYF
TRBJ2-1 | TRBV14 | . | 15 | TGTGCCAGCAGCCAAGTCCCTAGCTCCTACAATGAGCAGTTCTTC | CASSQVPSSYNEQFF
TRBJ1-3 | TRBV4-1 | . | 17 | TGCGCCAGCAGCCCGTCTAACAGGTCACCCTCTGGAAACACCATATATTTT | CASSPSNRSPSGNTIYF
TRBJ2-7 | TRBV5-4 | . | 12 | TGTGCCAGCAGCTTCCGGAGTATCGAGCAGTACTTC | CASSFRSIEQYF
TRBJ2-7 | TRBV7-3 | TRBD1 | 13 | TGTGCCAGCAGCTTGGGGACAGCCTACGAGCAGTACTTC | CASSLGTAYEQYF
TRBJ2-7 | TRBV7-2 | . | 14 | TGTGCCAGCAGCTTAGTCCAGGCAACCTACGAGCAGTACTTC | CASSLVQATYEQYF
TRBJ1-1 | TRBV9 | . | 14 | TGTGCCAGCAGCAAGGGGGGGGTGAACACTGAAGCTTTCTTT | CASSKGGVNTEAFF
TRBJ1-1 | TRBV5-1 | . | 15 | TGCGCCAGCAGCTTGGGAGGGAACCTGAACACTGAAGCTTTCTTT | CASSLGGNLNTEAFF
TRBJ1-1 | TRBV27 | . | 13 | TGTGCCAGCAGTTTACCAGGGCCCACTGAAGCTTTCTTT | CASSLPGPTEAFF
TRBJ1-1 | TRBV5-1 | TRBD1 | 15 | TGCGCCAGCAGCTTGAGAGGGGGCCAGGACACTGAAGCTTTCTTT | CASSLRGGQDTEAFF
TRBJ2-7 | TRBV5-6 | TRBD1 | 14 | TGTGCCAGCAGCTTGGTAGGGGGCAACTACGAGCAGTACTTC | CASSLVGGNYEQYF
TRBJ2-7 | TRBV28 | . | 12 | TGTGCCAGCACTGCGGGACCCTACGAGCAGTACTTC | CASTAGPYEQYF
TRBJ1-5 | TRBV6-5 | . | 14 | TGTGCCAGCACTGGGGTACAGGGAGGGCAGCCCCAGCATTTT | CASTGVQGGQPQHF
TRBJ1-1 | TRBV28 | . | 13 | TGTGCCAGCAGTCCCCCCGTGGCCACTGAAGCTTTCTTT | CASSPPVATEAFF
TRBJ1-1 | TRBV15 | . | 16 | TGTGCCACCAGCAGGACGCTGGAGAACGCGGACACTGAAGCTTTCTTT | CATSRTLENADTEAFF
TRBJ2-7 | TRBV4-1 | . | 16 | TGCGCCAGCAGCCAACCTGCAAGGAGCCTCTCCTACGAGCAGTACTTC | CASSQPARSLSYEQYF